This T cell receptor (beta chain) was profiled in a study of spatial heterogeneity in lung cancer. General study points: Mutation tallies in tumors tracked expanded intratumoral alpha and beta TCR counts.

Time point indicated: sample taken at primary tumor resection. TCRdb recomputed calls from the 5' RACE reads with MiXCR, one row per CDR3 protein. The table has about 5,100 distinct CDR3 sequences, 7.5% to 10% seen once. This clonotype was counted ten times or more. Its antigen is unknown. The source was lung tumor tissue, collected at surgery. The sequence derives from a female donor with early-stage non-small cell lung cancer.

CDR3: CASSQGSGGGSYNEQFF. The CDR3, as DNA: TGCGCCAGCAGCCAAGGGTCTGGCGGCGGCTCCTACAATGAGCAGTTCTTC. The chain has TRBV4-1 and TRBJ2-1; no clear D gene. The germline V and J ends were trimmed by 1 base and 0 bases, with 13 bases remaining between them. Germline V gene lookup returns CDR1 MGHRA and CDR2 YSYEKL. The CDR3 has 17 residues.